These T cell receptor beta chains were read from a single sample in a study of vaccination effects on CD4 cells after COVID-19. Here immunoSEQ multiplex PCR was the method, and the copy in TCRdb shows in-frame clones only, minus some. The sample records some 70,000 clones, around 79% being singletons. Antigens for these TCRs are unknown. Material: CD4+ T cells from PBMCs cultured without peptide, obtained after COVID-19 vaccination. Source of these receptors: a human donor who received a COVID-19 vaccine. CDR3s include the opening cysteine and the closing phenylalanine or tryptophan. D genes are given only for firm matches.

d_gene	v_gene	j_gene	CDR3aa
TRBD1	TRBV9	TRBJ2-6	CASRPGQGSSGANVLTF
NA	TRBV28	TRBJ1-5	CASKTTVSNQPQHF
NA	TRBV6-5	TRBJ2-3	CASSWNRDTARDTQYF
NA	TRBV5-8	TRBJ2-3	CASPIPPAGSDTDTQYF
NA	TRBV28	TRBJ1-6	CASSLYGNNSPLHF
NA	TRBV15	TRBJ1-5	CATSDRDGSNQPQHF
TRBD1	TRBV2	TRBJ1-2	CASSRQGLGYTF
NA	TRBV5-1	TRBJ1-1	CASRSGPGLNTEAFF
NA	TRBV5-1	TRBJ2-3	CASSLAPAITDTQYF
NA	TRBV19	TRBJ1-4	CASSPNRVTNEKLFF